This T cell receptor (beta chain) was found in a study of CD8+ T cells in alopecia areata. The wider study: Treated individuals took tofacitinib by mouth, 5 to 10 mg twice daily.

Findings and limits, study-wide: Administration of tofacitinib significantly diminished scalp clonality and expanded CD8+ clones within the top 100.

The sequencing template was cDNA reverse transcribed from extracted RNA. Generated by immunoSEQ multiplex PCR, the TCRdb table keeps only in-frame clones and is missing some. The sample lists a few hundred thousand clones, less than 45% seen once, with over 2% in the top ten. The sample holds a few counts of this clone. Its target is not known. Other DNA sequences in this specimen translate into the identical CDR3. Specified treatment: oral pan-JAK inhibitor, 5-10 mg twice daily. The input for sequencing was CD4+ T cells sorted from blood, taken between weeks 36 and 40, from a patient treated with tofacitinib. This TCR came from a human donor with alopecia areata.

The CDR3 loop is CASSLAGARTDTQYF. The CDR3 DNA reads as TGCGCCAGCAGCTTGGCAGGGGCGAGGACAGATACGCAGTATTTT. The V call is TRBV5-1, the J call TRBJ2-3, with D tentatively TRBD1 (6 bases). Between the trimmed V and J ends, which lost 0 bases and 3 bases, there was a span of 11 bases. This CDR3 is built from 15 residues. Looked up from germline, CDR1 is SGHRS and CDR2 is YFSETQ. Full variable domain (remainder filled in from reference TRBV5-1 and TRBJ2-3): KAGVTQTPRYLIKTRGQQVTLSCSPISGHRSVSWYQQTPGQGLQFLFEYFSETQRNKGNFPGRFSGRQFSNSRSEMNVSTLELGDSALYLCASSLAGARTDTQYFGPGTRLTVL.